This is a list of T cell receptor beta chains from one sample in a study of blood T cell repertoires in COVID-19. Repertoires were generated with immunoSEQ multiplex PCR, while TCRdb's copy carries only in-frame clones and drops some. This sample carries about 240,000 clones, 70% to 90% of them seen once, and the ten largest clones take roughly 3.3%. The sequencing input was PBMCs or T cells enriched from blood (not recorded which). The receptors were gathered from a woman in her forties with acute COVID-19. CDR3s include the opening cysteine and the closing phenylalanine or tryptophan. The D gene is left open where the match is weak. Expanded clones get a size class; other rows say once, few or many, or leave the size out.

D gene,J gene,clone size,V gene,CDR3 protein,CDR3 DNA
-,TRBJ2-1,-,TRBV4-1,CASSQEPLVGEQFF,TGCGCCAGCAGCCAAGAACCCCTAGTGGGTGAGCAGTTCTTC
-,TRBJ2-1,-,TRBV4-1,CASSQSRNEQFF,TGCGCCAGCAGCCAATCCCGCAATGAGCAGTTCTTC
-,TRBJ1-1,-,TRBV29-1,CSAEGGITEAFF,TGCAGCGCAGAGGGTGGAATTACTGAAGCTTTCTTT
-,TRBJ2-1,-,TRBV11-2,CASRYSYNEQFF,TGTGCCAGCAGATACTCCTACAATGAGCAGTTCTTC
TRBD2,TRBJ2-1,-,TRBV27,CASSFSLAGVNEQFF,TGTGCCAGCAGTTTTTCCTTAGCGGGAGTTAATGAGCAGTTCTTC
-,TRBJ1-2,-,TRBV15,CATSTGGNYGYTF,TGTGCCACCAGCACGGGGGGCAACTATGGCTACACCTTC
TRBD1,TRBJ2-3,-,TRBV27,CASSATGHNTDTQYF,TGTGCCAGCAGTGCGACAGGGCATAACACAGATACGCAGTATTTT
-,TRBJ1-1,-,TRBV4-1,CASSQAADSENTEAFF,TGCGCCAGCAGCCAGGCCGCGGACAGCGAGAACACTGAAGCTTTCTTT
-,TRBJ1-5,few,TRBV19,CASSISLGGSNQPQHF,TGTGCCAGTAGTATAAGCCTCGGGGGTAGCAATCAGCCCCAGCATTTT
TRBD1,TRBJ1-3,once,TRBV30,CAFRRTGGNTIYF,TGTGCCTTCAGACGGACAGGCGGAAACACCATATATTTT
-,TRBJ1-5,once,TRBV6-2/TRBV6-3,CASSYGGEGPQHF,TGTGCCAGCAGTTATGGGGGGGAAGGGCCCCAGCATTTT
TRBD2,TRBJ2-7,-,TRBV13,CATSSGRTYEQYF,TGTGCCACCTCTAGCGGGAGGACCTACGAGCAGTACTTC
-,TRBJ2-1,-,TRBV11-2,CASSPPGGLMQFF,TGTGCCAGCAGCCCCCCTGGCGGTCTCATGCAGTTCTTC
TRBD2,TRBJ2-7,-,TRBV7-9,CASSFALAGDLEEQYF,TGTGCCAGCAGCTTTGCCCTAGCGGGAGATCTAGAAGAGCAGTACTTC
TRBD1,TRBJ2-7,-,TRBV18,CASSPLEIGTGGYEQYF,TGTGCCAGCTCACCACTGGAAATCGGGACAGGGGGCTACGAGCAGTACTTC
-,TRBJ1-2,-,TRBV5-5,CASSLDTGWNGYTF,TGTGCCAGCAGCTTGGATACGGGTTGGAATGGCTACACCTTC
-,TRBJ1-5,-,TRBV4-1,CASNPTPGVLNQPQHF,TGCGCCAGCAACCCTACCCCGGGGGTGCTCAATCAGCCCCAGCATTTT
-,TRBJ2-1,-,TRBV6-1,CASSEVHLSVNEQFF,TGTGCCAGCAGTGAAGTTCACCTATCGGTAAATGAGCAGTTCTTC
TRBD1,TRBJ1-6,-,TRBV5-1,CASSSGQGYNSPLHF,TGCGCCAGCAGCTCGGGACAGGGCTATAATTCACCCCTCCACTTT
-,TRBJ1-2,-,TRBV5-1,CASSHPELGGGSGNYGYTF,TGCGCCAGCAGCCACCCCGAGCTGGGGGGGGGTAGTGGTAACTATGGCTACACCTTC
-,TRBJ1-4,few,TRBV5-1,CASSSGGGATNEKLFF,TGCGCCAGCAGCTCTGGTGGGGGGGCCACTAATGAAAAACTGTTTTTT
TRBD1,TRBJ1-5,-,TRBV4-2,CASSQDVEGQGGQPQHF,TGTGCCAGCAGCCAAGACGTAGAGGGACAGGGAGGGCAGCCCCAGCATTTT
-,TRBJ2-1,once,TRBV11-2,CASSAGKTGEQFF,TGTGCCAGCAGCGCGGGGAAGACTGGTGAGCAGTTCTTC
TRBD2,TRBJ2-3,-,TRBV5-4,CASSTSGRADTDTQYF,TGTGCCAGCAGTACTAGCGGGAGGGCGGACACAGATACGCAGTATTTT
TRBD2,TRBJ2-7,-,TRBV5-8,CASSLGVAGGYEQYF,TGTGCCAGCAGCTTGGGGGTAGCGGGAGGTTACGAGCAGTACTTC
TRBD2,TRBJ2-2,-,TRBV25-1,CASSDQREGLTGELFF,TGTGCCAGCAGTGATCAGCGGGAGGGCCTCACCGGGGAGCTGTTTTTT
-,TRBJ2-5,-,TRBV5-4,CASSLEAGQETQYF,TGTGCCAGCAGCTTGGAGGCGGGCCAAGAGACCCAGTACTTC
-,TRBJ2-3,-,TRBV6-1,CASGEPRTDTQYF,TGTGCCAGCGGTGAGCCTAGAACAGATACGCAGTATTTT
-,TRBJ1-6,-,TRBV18,CASSPDRDILVPLHF,TGTGCCAGCTCACCCGACCGGGACATCTTGGTACCCCTCCACTTT
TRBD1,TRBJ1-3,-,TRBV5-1,CASSIAQGSSGNTIYF,TGCGCCAGCAGCATCGCACAGGGGAGCTCTGGAAACACCATATATTTT
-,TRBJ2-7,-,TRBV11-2,CASSLGGLAYEQYF,TGTGCCAGCAGCTTAGGCGGTTTAGCCTACGAGCAGTACTTC
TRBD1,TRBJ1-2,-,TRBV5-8,CASSLDRGEHYGYTF,TGTGCCAGCAGCTTGGACAGGGGCGAACACTATGGCTACACCTTC
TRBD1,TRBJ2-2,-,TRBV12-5,CASGLPPGTGGFGELFF,TGTGCTAGTGGTTTGCCCCCCGGGACAGGGGGGTTCGGGGAGCTGTTTTTT
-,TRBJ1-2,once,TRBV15,CATSRESGGEYGYTF,TGTGCCACCAGCAGAGAGTCGGGGGGTGAATATGGCTACACCTTC
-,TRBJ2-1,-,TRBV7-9,CASSSIYNEQFF,TGTGCCAGCAGCTCTATCTACAATGAGCAGTTCTTC
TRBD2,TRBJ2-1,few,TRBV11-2,CASSLFRDYDEQFF,TGTGCCAGCAGCTTGTTCCGGGACTATGATGAGCAGTTCTTC
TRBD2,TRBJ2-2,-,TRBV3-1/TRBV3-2,CASSQIAGSTGELFF,TGTGCCAGCAGCCAAATAGCGGGGAGCACCGGGGAGCTGTTTTTT
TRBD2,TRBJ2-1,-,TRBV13,CASSRTSGGYNEQFF,TGTGCCAGCAGCAGGACTAGCGGGGGTTACAATGAGCAGTTCTTC
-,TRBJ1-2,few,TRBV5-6,CASSFSEGMKDYGYTF,TGTGCCAGCAGCTTCTCGGAGGGGATGAAGGACTATGGCTACACCTTC
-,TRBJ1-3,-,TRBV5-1,CASSLAGEGNTIYF,TGCGCCAGCAGCTTGGCGGGAGAAGGAAACACCATATATTTT
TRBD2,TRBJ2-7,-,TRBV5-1,CASSRSLAGADSYEQYF,TGCGCCAGCAGCCGATCACTAGCGGGAGCAGACTCCTACGAGCAGTACTTC
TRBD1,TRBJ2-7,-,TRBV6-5,CASTDRGPSSYEQYF,TGTGCCAGCACGGACAGGGGGCCAAGCTCCTACGAGCAGTACTTC